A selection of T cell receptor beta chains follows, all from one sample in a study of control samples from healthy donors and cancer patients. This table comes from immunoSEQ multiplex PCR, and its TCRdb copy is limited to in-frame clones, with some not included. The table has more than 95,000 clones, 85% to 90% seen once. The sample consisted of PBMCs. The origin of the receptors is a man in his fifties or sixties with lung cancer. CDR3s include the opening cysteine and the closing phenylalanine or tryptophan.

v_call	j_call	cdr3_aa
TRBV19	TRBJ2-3	CASSPTGVSTDTQYF
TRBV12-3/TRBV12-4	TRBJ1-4	CASRRREEKLFF
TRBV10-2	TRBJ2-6	CASCAGTPSGANVLTF
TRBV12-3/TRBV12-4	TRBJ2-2	CASWTGIGGELFF
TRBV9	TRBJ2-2	CASSARTANTGELFF
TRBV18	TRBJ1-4	CASSPNAGEKLFF
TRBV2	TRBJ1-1	CASSSDSNTEAFF
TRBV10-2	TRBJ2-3	CASIPPGADTQYF
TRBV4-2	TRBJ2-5	CASSQGGQGTQETQYF
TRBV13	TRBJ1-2	CASSRTGHTYGYTF
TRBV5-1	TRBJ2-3	CASSSQGRGDTQYF